Below, 3 T cell receptor beta chains from the same sample are listed, as sequenced in a study of cytomegalovirus exposure and HLA in healthy donors. The study ran its PCR with 60 Vbeta and 13 Jbeta primers. Using immunoSEQ multiplex PCR, the repertoire was profiled, and TCRdb retains in-frame clones only, with some absent. The table lists about 100,000 clones, 78% of them singletons. Sequencing was performed on PBMCs. These receptors were taken from a woman aged 55 to 70 in good health and CMV-seronegative.

The chain couples TRBV23-1 to TRBJ1-6; 8 nucleotides align to TRBD1. TRBV23-1 is recorded as an ORF, its role being uncertain. Trimming removed 11 bases from V and 10 bases from J; junction bases left unmatched: 13. The CDR3 covers 14 residues. The CDR3 here is CASALDREFSPLHF. The CDR3 nucleotides read TGCGCCTCGGCCCTGGACAGGGAGTTCTCACCCCTCCACTTT.

The rearrangement links TRBV2 to TRBJ2-7, with 7 nucleotides matching TRBD1. J gave up 5 bases and V 2 bases, and 6 bases lay outside the gene matches. The CDR3 consists of 14 residues. Germline assignment: CDR1 SNHLY and CDR2 FYNNEI. The CDR3 sequence is CASSERGGSDEQYF. The CDR3 DNA sequence: TGTGCCAGCAGTGAAAGAGGGGGCAGCGACGAGCAGTACTTC.

This clone was picked up one time. The J gene is TRBJ2-1, the V gene TRBV4-1, with 10 bases identical to TRBD1. V gave up 4 bases and J gave up 7 bases; unmatched junction bases: 7. CDR1 is MGHRA, CDR2 YSYEKL, per germline. The CDR3 runs to 15 residues. Here the CDR3 DNA reads TGCGCCAGCAGCCTAGGAGGGACAGGGGTAAATGAGCAGTTCTTC. This translates into CASSLGGTGVNEQFF.